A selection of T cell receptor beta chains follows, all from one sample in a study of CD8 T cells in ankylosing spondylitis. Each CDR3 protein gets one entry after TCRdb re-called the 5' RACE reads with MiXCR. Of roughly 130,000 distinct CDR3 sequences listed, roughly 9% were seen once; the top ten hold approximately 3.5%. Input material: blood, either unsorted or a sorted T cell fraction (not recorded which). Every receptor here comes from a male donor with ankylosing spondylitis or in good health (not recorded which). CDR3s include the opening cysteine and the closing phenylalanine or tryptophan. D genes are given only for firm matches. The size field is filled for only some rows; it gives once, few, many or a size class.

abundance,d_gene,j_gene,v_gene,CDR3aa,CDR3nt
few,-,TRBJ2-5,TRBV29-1,CSPRGPQYF,TGCAGCCCGAGGGGTCCCCAGTACTTC
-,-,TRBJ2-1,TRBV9,CATSRGTSSYNEQFF,TGTGCCACCAGCCGAGGGACGAGCTCCTACAATGAGCAGTTCTTC
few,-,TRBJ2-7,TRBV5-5,CASTNRVRADYEQYF,TGTGCCAGCACCAACAGGGTACGGGCGGACTACGAGCAGTACTTC
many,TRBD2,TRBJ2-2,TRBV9,CASSVLAVRNTGELFF,TGTGCCAGCAGCGTTCTAGCGGTCAGGAACACCGGGGAGCTGTTTTTT
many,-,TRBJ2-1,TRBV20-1,CSATGLEQFF,TGCAGTGCTACCGGACTAGAGCAGTTCTTC
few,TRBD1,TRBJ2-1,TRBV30,CAWSRGQGPLFF,TGTGCCTGGAGTAGGGGACAGGGCCCGCTGTTCTTC
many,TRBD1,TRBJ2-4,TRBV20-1,CSAVLQGARAKNIQYF,TGCAGTGCCGTACTTCAGGGGGCGCGGGCCAAAAACATTCAGTACTTC
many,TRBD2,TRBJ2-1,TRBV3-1,CASSPGLAGSWYEQFF,TGTGCCAGCAGCCCCGGACTAGCGGGGAGTTGGTATGAGCAGTTCTTC
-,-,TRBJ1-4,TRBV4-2,CASSQDTGSTNEKLFF,TGTGCCAGCAGCCAAGATACCGGGTCAACTAATGAAAAACTGTTTTTT
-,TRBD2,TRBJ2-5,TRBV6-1,CASRKSLAGETQYF,TGTGCCAGCAGAAAATCACTAGCGGGAGAGACCCAGTACTTC
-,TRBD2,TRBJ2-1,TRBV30,CAWGEGLDYNEQFF,TGTGCCTGGGGGGAGGGACTAGACTACAATGAGCAGTTCTTC
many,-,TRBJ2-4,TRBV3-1,CASSQVSGGNKNIQYF,TGTGCCAGCAGCCAAGTTTCCGGAGGAAACAAAAACATTCAGTACTTC
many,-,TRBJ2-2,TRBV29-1,CSVEELGTGELFF,TGCAGCGTTGAAGAGCTCGGCACCGGGGAGCTGTTTTTT
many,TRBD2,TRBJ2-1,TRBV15,CATSRGLAVRYNEQFF,TGTGCCACCAGCAGAGGACTAGCGGTTAGGTACAATGAGCAGTTCTTC
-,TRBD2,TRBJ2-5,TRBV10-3,CAIGTREGETQYF,TGTGCCATCGGGACTAGGGAGGGAGAGACCCAGTACTTC
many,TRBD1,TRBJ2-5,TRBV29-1,CSVEDPTGYQETQYF,TGCAGCGTTGAAGATCCGACAGGGTACCAAGAGACCCAGTACTTC
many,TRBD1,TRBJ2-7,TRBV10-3,CAIRNRDRAYEQYF,TGTGCCATCAGGAACCGGGACAGGGCCTACGAGCAGTACTTC
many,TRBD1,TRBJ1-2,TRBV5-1,CASSPSVDRTRVGYTF,TGCGCCAGCAGCCCAAGCGTGGACAGGACCCGCGTTGGCTACACCTTC
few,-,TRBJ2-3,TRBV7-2,CASSSDFTDTQYF,TGTGCCAGCAGCTCGGACTTCACAGATACGCAGTATTTT
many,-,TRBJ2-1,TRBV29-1,CSVEGLGAYNEQFF,TGCAGCGTTGAGGGTCTGGGTGCCTACAATGAGCAGTTCTTC
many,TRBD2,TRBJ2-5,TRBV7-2,CASSLRASGGETQYF,TGTGCCAGCAGCTTACGGGCTAGCGGAGGAGAGACCCAGTACTTC
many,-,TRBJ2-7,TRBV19,CASSRSKGFNEQYF,TGTGCCAGTAGCCGATCGAAGGGGTTCAACGAGCAGTACTTC
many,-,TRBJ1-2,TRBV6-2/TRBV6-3,CASNSLSYGYTF,TGTGCCAGCAACAGCCTCAGCTATGGCTACACCTTC
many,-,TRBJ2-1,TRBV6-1,CASTNTGPDEQFF,TGTGCCAGCACTAACACTGGACCGGATGAGCAGTTCTTC